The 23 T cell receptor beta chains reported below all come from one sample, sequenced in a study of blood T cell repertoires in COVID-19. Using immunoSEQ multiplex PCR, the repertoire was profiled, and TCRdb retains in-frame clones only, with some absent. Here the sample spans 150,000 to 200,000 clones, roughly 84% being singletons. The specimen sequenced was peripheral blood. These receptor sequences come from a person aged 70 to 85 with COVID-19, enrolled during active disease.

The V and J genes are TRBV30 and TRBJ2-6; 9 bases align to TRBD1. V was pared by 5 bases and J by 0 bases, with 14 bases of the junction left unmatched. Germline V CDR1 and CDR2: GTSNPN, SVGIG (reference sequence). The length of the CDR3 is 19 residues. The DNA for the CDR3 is TGTGCCTGGGATACTGGGACAGGGAAAACCTTCTCTGGGGCCAACGTCCTGACTTTC. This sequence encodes CAWDTGTGKTFSGANVLTF.

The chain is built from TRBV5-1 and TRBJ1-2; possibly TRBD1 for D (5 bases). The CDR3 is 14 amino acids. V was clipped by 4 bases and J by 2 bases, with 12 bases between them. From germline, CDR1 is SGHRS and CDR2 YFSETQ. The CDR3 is CASSQGHSNYGYTF. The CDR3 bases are TGCGCCAGCAGCCAAGGACACTCCAACTATGGCTACACCTTC.

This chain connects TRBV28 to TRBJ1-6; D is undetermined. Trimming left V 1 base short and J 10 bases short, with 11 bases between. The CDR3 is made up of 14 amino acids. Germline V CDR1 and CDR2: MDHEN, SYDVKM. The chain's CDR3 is CASSLSGRFSPLHF. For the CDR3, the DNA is TGTGCCAGCAGTTTATCCGGTAGATTCTCACCCCTCCACTTT.

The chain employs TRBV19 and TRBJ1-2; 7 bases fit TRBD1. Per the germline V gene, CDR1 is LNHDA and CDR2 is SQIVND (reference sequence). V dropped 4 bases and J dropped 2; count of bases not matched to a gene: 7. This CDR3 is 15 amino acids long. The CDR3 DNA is TGTGCCAGTAGTACGGACAGGAGGGAAAACTATGGCTACACCTTC. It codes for CASSTDRRENYGYTF.

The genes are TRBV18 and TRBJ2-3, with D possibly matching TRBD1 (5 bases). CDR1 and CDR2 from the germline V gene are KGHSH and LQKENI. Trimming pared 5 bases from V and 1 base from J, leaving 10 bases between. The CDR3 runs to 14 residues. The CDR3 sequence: CASSSTTGTDTQYF. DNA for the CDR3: TGTGCCAGCTCATCTACGACAGGCACAGATACGCAGTATTTT.

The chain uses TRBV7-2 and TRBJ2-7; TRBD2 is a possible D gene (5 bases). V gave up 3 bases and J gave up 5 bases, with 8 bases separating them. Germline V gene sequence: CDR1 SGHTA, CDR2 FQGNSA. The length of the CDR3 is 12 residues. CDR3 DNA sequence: TGTGCCAGCAGCTTCATGACTAACGAGCAGTACTTC. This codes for CASSFMTNEQYF.

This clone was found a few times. CDR3 sequence reads: CASSKETGGFQPQHF. The DNA of the CDR3 is TGTGCCAGTAGTAAAGAGACAGGGGGCTTTCAGCCCCAGCATTTT. The V call is TRBV19, the J call TRBJ1-5; 10 nucleotides align to TRBD1. V lost 4 bases and J lost 6; bases outside the gene matches: 6. CDR1 is LNHDA, CDR2 SQIVND, per germline (reference sequence). This CDR3 has 15 amino acids. Full variable domain (outside the CDR3, taken from reference TRBV19 and TRBJ1-5): DGGITQSPKYLFRKEGQNVTLSCEQNLNHDAMYWYRQDPGQGLRLIYYSQIVNDFQKGDIAEGYSVSREKKESFPLTVTSAQKNPTAFYLCASSKETGGFQPQHFGDGTRLSIL.

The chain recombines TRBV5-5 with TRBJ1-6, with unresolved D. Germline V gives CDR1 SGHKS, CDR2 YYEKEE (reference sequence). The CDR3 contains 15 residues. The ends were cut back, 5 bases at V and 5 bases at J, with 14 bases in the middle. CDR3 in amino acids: CASSLAGVDNSPLHF. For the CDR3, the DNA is TGTGCCAGCAGTCTTGCCGGGGTCGATAATTCACCCCTCCACTTT.

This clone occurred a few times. Here the CDR3 reads CASSLREDSTDTQYF. The CDR3 DNA sequence: TGTGCCAGCAGTTTAAGGGAGGACTCCACAGATACGCAGTATTTT. The chain combines TRBV28 with TRBJ2-3, with D perhaps matching TRBD2 (6 bases). This CDR3 spans 15 amino acids. Trimming took 2 bases from V and 2 from J, leaving 11 bases between them. The germline V gene encodes CDR1 MDHEN and CDR2 SYDVKM.

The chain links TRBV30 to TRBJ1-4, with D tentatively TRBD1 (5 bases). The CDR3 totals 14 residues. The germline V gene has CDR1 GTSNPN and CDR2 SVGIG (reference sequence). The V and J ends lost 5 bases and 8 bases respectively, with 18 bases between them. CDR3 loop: CAWSLRQGTEKLFF. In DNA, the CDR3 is TGTGCCTGGTCTCTCCGGCAGGGTACCGAAAAACTGTTTTTT.

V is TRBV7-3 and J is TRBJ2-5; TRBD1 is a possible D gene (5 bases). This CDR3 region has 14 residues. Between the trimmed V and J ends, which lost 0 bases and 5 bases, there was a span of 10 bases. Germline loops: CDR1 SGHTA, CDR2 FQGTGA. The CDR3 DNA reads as TGTGCCAGCAGCTTAACGGCAGGGCGGGAGACCCAGTACTTC. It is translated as CASSLTAGRETQYF.

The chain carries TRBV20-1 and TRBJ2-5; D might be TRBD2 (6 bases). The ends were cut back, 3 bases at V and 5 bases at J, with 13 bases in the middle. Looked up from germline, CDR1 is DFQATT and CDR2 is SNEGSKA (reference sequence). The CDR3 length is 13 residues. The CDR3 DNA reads TGCAGTGCTAGTTTGGAGGGAGTTGAGACCCAGTACTTC. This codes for CSASLEGVETQYF.

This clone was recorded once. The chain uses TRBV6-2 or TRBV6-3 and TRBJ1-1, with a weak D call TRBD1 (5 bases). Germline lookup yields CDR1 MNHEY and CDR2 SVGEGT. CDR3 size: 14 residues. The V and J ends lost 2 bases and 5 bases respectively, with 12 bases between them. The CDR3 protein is CASSYVRVYTEAFF. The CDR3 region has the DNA TGTGCCAGCAGTTACGTCAGGGTGTATACTGAAGCTTTCTTT.

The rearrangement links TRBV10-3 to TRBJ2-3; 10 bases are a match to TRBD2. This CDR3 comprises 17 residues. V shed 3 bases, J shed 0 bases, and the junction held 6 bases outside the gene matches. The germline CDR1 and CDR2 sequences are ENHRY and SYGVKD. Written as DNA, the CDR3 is TGTGCCATCAGTGATTTAGCGGGGGGCACTAGCACAGATACGCAGTATTTT. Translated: CAISDLAGGTSTDTQYF.

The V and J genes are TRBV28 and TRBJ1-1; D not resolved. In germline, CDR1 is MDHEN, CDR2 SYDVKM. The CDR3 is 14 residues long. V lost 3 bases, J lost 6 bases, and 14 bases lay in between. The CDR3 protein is CASSFPQTRAEAFF. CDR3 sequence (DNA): TGTGCCAGCAGTTTTCCCCAGACGAGGGCTGAAGCTTTCTTT.

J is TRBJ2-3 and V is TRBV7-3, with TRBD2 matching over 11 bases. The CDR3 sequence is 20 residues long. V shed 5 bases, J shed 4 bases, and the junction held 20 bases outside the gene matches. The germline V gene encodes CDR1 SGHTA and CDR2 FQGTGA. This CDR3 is CASSLWSSGGSGSGPDTQYF. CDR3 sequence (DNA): TGTGCCAGCAGCCTTTGGTCTAGCGGGGGGTCCGGGTCAGGGCCAGATACGCAGTATTTT.

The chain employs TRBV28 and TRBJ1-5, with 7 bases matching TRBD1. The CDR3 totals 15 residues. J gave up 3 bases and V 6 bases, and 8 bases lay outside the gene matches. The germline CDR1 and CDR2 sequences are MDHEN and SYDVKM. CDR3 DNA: TGTGCCAGCAGATACCCCGACAGGGACAATCAGCCCCAGCATTTT. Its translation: CASRYPDRDNQPQHF.

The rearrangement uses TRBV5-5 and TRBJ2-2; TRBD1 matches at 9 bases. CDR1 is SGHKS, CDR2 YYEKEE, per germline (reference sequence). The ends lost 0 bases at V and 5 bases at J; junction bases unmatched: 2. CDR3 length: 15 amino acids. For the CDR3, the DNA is TGTGCCAGCAGCTTGGTACAGGGGGCAACCGGGGAGCTGTTTTTT. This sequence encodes CASSLVQGATGELFF.

This CDR3 is CAAARGGSGNTIYF. DNA of the CDR3: TGTGCCGCGGCTCGGGGGGGTTCTGGAAACACCATATATTTT. The chain joins TRBV28 to TRBJ1-3, with D perhaps TRBD1 (5 bases). Trimming left V 11 bases short and J 1 base short, with 15 bases between. The CDR3 contains 14 residues. Germline V CDR1 and CDR2: MDHEN, SYDVKM.

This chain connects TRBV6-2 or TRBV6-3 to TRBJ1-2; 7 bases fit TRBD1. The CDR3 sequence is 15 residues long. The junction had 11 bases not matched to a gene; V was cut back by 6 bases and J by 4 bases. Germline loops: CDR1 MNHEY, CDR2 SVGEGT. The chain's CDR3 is CASSRFLGTAYGYTF. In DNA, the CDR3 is TGTGCCAGCAGCAGATTCCTCGGGACAGCCTATGGCTACACCTTC.

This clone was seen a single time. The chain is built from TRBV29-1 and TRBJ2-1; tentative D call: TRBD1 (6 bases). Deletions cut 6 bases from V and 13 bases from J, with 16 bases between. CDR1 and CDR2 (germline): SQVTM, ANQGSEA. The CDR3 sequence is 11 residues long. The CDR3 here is CSVTRGDRQFF. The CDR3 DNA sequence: TGCAGCGTAACCAGGGGAGATCGCCAGTTCTTC.

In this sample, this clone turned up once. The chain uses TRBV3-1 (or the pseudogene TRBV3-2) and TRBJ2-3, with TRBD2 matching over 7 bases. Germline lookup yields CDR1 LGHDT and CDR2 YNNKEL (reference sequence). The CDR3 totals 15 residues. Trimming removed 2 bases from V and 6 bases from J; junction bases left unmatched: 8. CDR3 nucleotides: TGTGCCAGCAGCCAACCCGGGGGAGCGGGGGATACGCAGTATTTT. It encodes CASSQPGGAGDTQYF.

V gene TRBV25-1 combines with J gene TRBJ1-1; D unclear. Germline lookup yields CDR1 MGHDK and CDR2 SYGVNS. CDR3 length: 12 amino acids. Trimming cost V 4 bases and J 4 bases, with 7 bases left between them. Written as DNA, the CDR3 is TGTGCCAGCAGTGCAGATCCCACTGAAGCTTTCTTT. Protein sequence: CASSADPTEAFF. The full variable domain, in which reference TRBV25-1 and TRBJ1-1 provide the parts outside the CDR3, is EADIYQTPRYLVIGTGKKITLECSQTMGHDKMYWYQQDPGMELHLIHYSYGVNSTEKGDLSSESTVSRIRTEHFPLTLESARPSHTSQYLCASSADPTEAFFGQGTRLTVV.